Listed here is a single T cell receptor (beta chain). The sample originates from a study of technical replicates of blood from several donors. CDR3 size: 15 residues. V shed 5 bases, J shed 4 bases, and the junction held 9 bases outside the gene matches. Germline V lookup: CDR1 MDHEN, CDR2 SYDVKM. Repertoires were generated with immunoSEQ multiplex PCR, while TCRdb's copy carries only in-frame clones and drops some. The repertoire includes tens of thousands of clones, around 92% of them detected once, and 0.3% to 0.45% sits in the top ten. The source material was T cells isolated from PBMCs. The clonotype originates from a human donor in good health. Some clones in this sample may be carry-over from other donors' samples. This sequence joins TRBV28 and TRBJ1-2, with 8 bases matching TRBD1. This chain's CDR3 is CASSLRDRSPYGYTF. CDR3 bases: TGTGCCAGCAGTCTCCGGGACAGGAGCCCCTATGGCTACACCTTC.